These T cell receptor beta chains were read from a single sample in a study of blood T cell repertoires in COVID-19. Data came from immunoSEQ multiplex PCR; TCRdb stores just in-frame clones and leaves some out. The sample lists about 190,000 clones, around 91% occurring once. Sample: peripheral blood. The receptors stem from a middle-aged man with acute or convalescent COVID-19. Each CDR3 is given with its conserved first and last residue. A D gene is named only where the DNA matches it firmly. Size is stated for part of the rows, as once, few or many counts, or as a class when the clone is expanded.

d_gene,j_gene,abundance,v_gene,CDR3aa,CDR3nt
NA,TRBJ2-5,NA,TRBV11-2,CASSSGPRETQYF,TGTGCCAGCAGCTCTGGCCCCCGTGAGACCCAGTACTTC
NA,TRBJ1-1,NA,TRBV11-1,CASSSLTGSGTEAFF,TGTGCCAGCAGCAGCCTTACAGGGTCTGGCACTGAAGCTTTCTTT
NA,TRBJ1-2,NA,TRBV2,CASSKHDPRNGYTF,TGTGCCAGCAGTAAGCACGACCCGCGGAATGGCTACACCTTC
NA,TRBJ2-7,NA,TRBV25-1,CASSDPPADEQYF,TGTGCCAGCAGTGACCCCCCCGCGGACGAGCAGTACTTC
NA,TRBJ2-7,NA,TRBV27,CASSLSERADSYEQYF,TGTGCCAGCAGTTTATCGGAGAGGGCCGACTCCTACGAGCAGTACTTC
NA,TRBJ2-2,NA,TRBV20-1,CSASPLGQGGTGELFF,TGCAGTGCTAGTCCTCTAGGGCAGGGTGGCACCGGGGAGCTGTTTTTT
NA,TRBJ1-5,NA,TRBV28,CASSTTGWKPQHF,TGTGCCAGCAGTACGACAGGTTGGAAGCCCCAGCATTTT
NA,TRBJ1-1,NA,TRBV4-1,CASSQDQAEAFF,TGCGCCAGCAGCCAAGATCAGGCTGAAGCTTTCTTT
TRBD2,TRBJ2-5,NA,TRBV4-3,CASSQGTSGDQETQYF,TGCGCCAGCAGCCAGGGGACTAGCGGGGACCAAGAGACCCAGTACTTC
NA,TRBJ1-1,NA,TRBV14,CASSPQLGRTEAFF,TGTGCCAGCAGCCCCCAACTGGGGCGCACTGAAGCTTTCTTT
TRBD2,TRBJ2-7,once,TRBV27,CASSTTSGSSYEQYF,TGTGCCAGCAGTACGACTAGCGGGAGCTCCTACGAGCAGTACTTC
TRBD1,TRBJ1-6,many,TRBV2,CASRQGQNSNSPLHF,TGTGCCAGCAGACAGGGGCAGAACTCAAATTCACCCCTCCACTTT
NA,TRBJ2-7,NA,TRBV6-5,CASSYSIARTGYEQYF,TGTGCCAGCAGTTACTCGATAGCTAGAACTGGCTACGAGCAGTACTTC
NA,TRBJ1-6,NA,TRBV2,CASSIPSGGVGSPLHF,TGTGCCAGCAGTATTCCGTCGGGTGGCGTTGGGTCACCCCTCCACTTT
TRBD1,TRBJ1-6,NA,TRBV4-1,CASSEGQFNSPLHF,TGCGCCAGCAGCGAGGGACAGTTTAATTCACCCCTCCACTTT
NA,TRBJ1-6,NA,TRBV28,CASSEPGTRRNSPLHF,TGTGCCAGCAGTGAACCCGGGACAAGGAGAAATTCACCCCTCCACTTT